This TCR beta chain was recorded in a study of blood T cell repertoires in COVID-19. Using immunoSEQ multiplex PCR, the repertoire was profiled, and TCRdb retains in-frame clones only, with some absent. The table lists over 40,000 clones, less than 95% of them singletons. Germline V gene data show CDR1 as SGHRS and CDR2 as YFSETQ. The trim removed 4 bases at V and 2 bases at J, leaving 7 bases unmatched. The CDR3 covers 15 residues. The gene calls are TRBV5-1 and TRBJ2-5, with 8 nucleotides matching TRBD1. The sequencing sample was made of peripheral blood. The clonotype comes from a man aged 65-85 years with active COVID-19. CDR3 residues: CASSDGQGIQETQYF. In nucleotides, the CDR3 is TGCGCCAGCAGCGACGGACAGGGTATTCAAGAGACCCAGTACTTC.